This T cell receptor beta chain was recovered during a study of technical replicates of blood from several donors. The CDR3 runs to 17 residues. V shed 4 bases, J shed 0 bases, and the junction held 12 bases outside the gene matches. CDR1 and CDR2 from the germline V gene are MGHRA and YSYEKL. The method was immunoSEQ multiplex PCR; TCRdb's version includes in-frame clones alone and lacks a portion of them. The sample shows approximately 100,000 clones, roughly 95% of them seen only once. This clonotype was obtained from a human donor in good health. This chain connects TRBV4-1 to TRBJ2-7; 7 positions agree with TRBD1. The sequenced sample consisted of T cells isolated from PBMCs. The CDR3 sequence is CASSPEMGQLSSYEQYF. DNA for the CDR3: TGCGCCAGCAGCCCCGAGATGGGACAGTTAAGCTCCTACGAGCAGTACTTC.